This record looks at one T cell receptor (beta chain) sequence and its context. Sequenced by immunoSEQ multiplex PCR; TCRdb stores in-frame clones only, minus some. The repertoire holds tens of thousands of clones, around 90% seen once, with roughly 17% in the top ten. V was shortened by 2 bases and J by 2 bases, with 7 bases between the two germline ends. Looked up from germline, CDR1 is KGHSH and CDR2 is LQKENI. The CDR3 is 13 residues long. The data were taken from a study of OX40 agonist ivuxolimab in advanced cancers. Study-wide context: People in dose escalation had one of these cancers: hepatocellular carcinoma, melanoma, renal cell or head and neck cancer. Males comprised 82.7% of the group, whose mean age was roughly 64 years (range roughly 20 to 90).

The rearrangement links TRBV18 to TRBJ2-7; D not certain. The receptor was isolated from an adult with an advanced solid tumor such as melanoma, head and neck, liver or kidney cancer. Here the sequenced sample was CD4+ or CD8+ T cells sorted from blood, taken in a trial of the OX40 agonist ivuxolimab. The CDR3 spells CASSPGNPYEQYF. As DNA, the CDR3 is TGTGCCAGCTCACCAGGGAACCCCTACGAGCAGTACTTC.